What follows are 18 T cell receptor beta chains derived from one specimen sequenced in a study of blood T cell repertoires in COVID-19. Sequencing was performed with immunoSEQ multiplex PCR; in TCRdb, only in-frame clones are kept and a portion is missing. The sample has tens of thousands of clones, 70% to 85% seen once. The specimen was peripheral blood. These receptors all stem from a man in his fifties or sixties with acute or convalescent COVID-19.

The genes are TRBV6-2 or TRBV6-3 and TRBJ1-4, with 9 bases fitting TRBD1. The CDR3 is made up of 15 amino acids. CDR1 and CDR2 from the germline V gene are MNHEY and SVGEGT. V lost 5 bases to trimming and J lost 8 bases; unmatched junction nucleotides: 9. The CDR3 coding sequence is TGTGCCAGCAGTCGCTCACAGGGGGCGCGGGAAAAACTGTTTTTT. Amino acids: CASSRSQGAREKLFF.

V and J are TRBV6-5 and TRBJ2-6; 8 positions agree with TRBD1. The germline V gene encodes CDR1 MNHEY and CDR2 SVGAGI. V gave up 4 bases and J gave up 2 bases; unmatched junction bases: 4. The CDR3 length is 16 residues. CDR3 loop: CASSSGGVAGANVLTF. Here the CDR3 DNA reads TGTGCCAGCAGTTCAGGGGGCGTTGCTGGGGCCAACGTCCTGACTTTC.

V usage is TRBV29-1 and J usage is TRBJ1-1; the D gene is possibly TRBD1 (5 bases). Per the germline V gene, CDR1 is SQVTM and CDR2 is ANQGSEA. CDR3 length: 12 amino acids. V lost 7 bases to trimming and J lost 3 bases, with 12 bases between them. This CDR3 is CSAQAGYTEAFF. CDR3 DNA sequence: TGCAGCGCCCAAGCAGGGTACACTGAAGCTTTCTTT.

The V and J genes are TRBV2 and TRBJ2-2; the D is unclear. The germline gives CDR1 SNHLY, CDR2 FYNNEI. The CDR3 extends over 14 amino acids. Trimming pared 7 bases from V and 0 bases from J, leaving 9 bases between. The CDR3 protein is CASIYSPNTGELFF. The CDR3 DNA follows: TGTGCCAGCATCTACAGCCCGAACACCGGGGAGCTGTTTTTT.

On this clone itself: This sample includes further DNA sequences coding for the same CDR3. V is TRBV12-5 and J is TRBJ2-3, with D unclear. Between the trimmed V and J ends, which lost 3 bases and 6 bases, there was a span of 4 bases. The CDR3 contains 11 residues. Germline lookup yields CDR1 LGHNT and CDR2 FRNRAP. The DNA of the CDR3 is TGTGCTAGTGGTTTTTCGGATACGCAGTATTTT. It is translated as CASGFSDTQYF.

The V gene is TRBV7-6, the J gene TRBJ2-2; 11 bases line up with TRBD2. This CDR3 contains 19 residues. J was trimmed by 2 bases and V by 5 bases; bases with no gene match: 13. Per the germline V gene, CDR1 is SGHVS and CDR2 is FNYEAQ. The CDR3 coding sequence is TGTGCCAGCAGCCCGCTATCGCTAGCGGGGGGTGTTAACACCGGGGAGCTGTTTTTT. It translates to CASSPLSLAGGVNTGELFF.

The chain employs TRBV24-1 and TRBJ1-2, with 7 positions matching TRBD1. The CDR3 loop spans 15 amino acids. Looked up from germline, CDR1 is KGHDR and CDR2 is SFDVKD. V was pared by 4 bases and J by 4 bases, with 8 bases of the junction left unmatched. CDR3 region: CATSERQGTGYGYTF. As DNA, the CDR3 is TGTGCCACCAGTGAACGACAGGGAACAGGCTATGGCTACACCTTC.

As regards this clone: A junction end diverges from the germline sequence, so it may reflect a read error. The V and J genes are TRBV5-8 and TRBJ1-5; 8 positions agree with TRBD1. Germline-derived CDR1 and CDR2 are SGHTS and YDEGEE. This CDR3 spans 12 amino acids. The DNA for the CDR3 is TGTGCCAGCAGCCATTTAGGACAGGGAGCGTCTTTT. Protein product: CASSHLGQGASF.

V gene TRBV4-1 combines with J gene TRBJ2-2, with 8 bases aligning to TRBD2. CDR1 MGHRA and CDR2 YSYEKL come from the germline V gene. CDR3 length: 17 amino acids. The ends lost 1 base at V and 6 bases at J; junction bases unmatched: 10. The CDR3 sequence: CASSQAAAGGPSGELFF. As DNA, the CDR3 is TGCGCCAGCAGCCAAGCCGCGGCGGGGGGACCCTCCGGGGAGCTGTTTTTT.

The V and J genes are TRBV30 and TRBJ2-1; possible D gene TRBD2, 5 bases. CDR1 GTSNPN and CDR2 SVGIG come from the germline V gene (reference sequence). The CDR3 loop spans 13 amino acids. Trimming shortened V by 2 bases and J by 8 bases, and 13 bases separated the two germline ends. The CDR3 DNA is TGTGCCTGGAGTAAGAAGGCCGGGGATGAGCAGTTCTTC. Translated: CAWSKKAGDEQFF.

The chain combines TRBV27 with TRBJ1-2, with D possibly matching TRBD1 (5 bases). V gave up 6 bases and J gave up 8 bases, with 19 bases separating them. CDR1 and CDR2 from the germline V gene are MNHEY and SMNVEV (reference sequence). There are 14 residues in the CDR3. The CDR3 spells CASRIGRTQGGYTF. The DNA of the CDR3 is TGTGCCAGCAGGATTGGTAGGACCCAGGGAGGCTACACCTTC.

J is TRBJ1-2 and V is TRBV19; D may be TRBD1 (5 bases). The V end was cut by 10 bases, the J end by 5 bases, with 11 bases between. The CDR3 runs 11 residues. Per germline, CDR1 LNHDA and CDR2 SQIVND (reference sequence). The DNA of the CDR3 is TGTGCCACGGGGGATCGGTATGGCTACACCTTC. The encoded protein is CATGDRYGYTF. The complete variable domain, with remaining parts taken from reference TRBV19 and TRBJ1-2, reads DGGITQSPKYLFRKEGQNVTLSCEQNLNHDAMYWYRQDPGQGLRLIYYSQIVNDFQKGDIAEGYSVSREKKESFPLTVTSAQKNPTAFYLCATGDRYGYTFGSGTRLTVV.

The V call is TRBV18, the J call TRBJ1-1; 9 bases are a match to TRBD1. This CDR3 spans 14 amino acids. V was clipped by 3 bases and J by 4 bases; unmatched bases: 3. CDR1 and CDR2 from the germline V gene are KGHSH and LQKENI. The CDR3 reads CASSPDRGRTEAFF. The CDR3 region has the DNA TGTGCCAGCTCACCGGACAGGGGCCGCACTGAAGCTTTCTTT.

This clone has a handful of counts. The chain has TRBV5-8 and TRBJ1-4; the match to TRBD1 covers 7 bases. This CDR3 region has 14 residues. Germline CDR1 is SGHTS and CDR2 is YDEGEE. Losses at the gene ends were 2 bases for V and 4 bases for J; bases not matched to a gene: 2. CDR3 bases: TGTGCCAGCAGCTTTGGGACAGATAATGAAAAACTGTTTTTT. Translating it yields CASSFGTDNEKLFF.

This chain uses TRBV10-2 with TRBJ2-5; D is perhaps TRBD1 (5 bases). The germline gives CDR1 WSHSY, CDR2 SAAADI. The CDR3 is made up of 13 amino acids. V was cut by 6 bases and J by 3 bases, with 11 bases left in between. The DNA for the CDR3 is TGCGCCAGCAGGGGGTTAGGGGAAGAGACCCAGTACTTC. Its protein is CASRGLGEETQYF.

This clone occurred a few times. V gene TRBV6-5 combines with J gene TRBJ2-5; 9 bases line up with TRBD2. Germline CDR1 reads MNHEY; CDR2 reads SVGAGI. The CDR3 runs to 14 residues. Trimming took 6 bases from V and 5 from J; bases not matched to a gene: 7. The CDR3 bases are TGTGCCAGCAGACCCGCGGGGGGGGGCGAGACCCAGTACTTC. Translation gives CASRPAGGGETQYF.

The chain links TRBV2 to TRBJ1-2; perhaps TRBD1 as D (6 bases). V lost 0 bases and J lost 7, with 12 bases in between. This CDR3 has 14 amino acids. Germline V gene sequence: CDR1 SNHLY, CDR2 FYNNEI. In nucleotides, the CDR3 is TGTGCCAGCAGTGAAGCGGGGGGGGCTCGTGGCTACACCTTC. Amino acids: CASSEAGGARGYTF.

A few counts support this clone. The chain has TRBV5-1 and TRBJ2-1, with TRBD2 matching over 7 bases. The CDR3 sequence is 14 residues long. CDR1 is SGHRS and CDR2 is YFSETQ in the germline V gene. The J segment lost 2 bases and the V segment lost 10 bases, leaving 9 bases of the junction unmatched. CDR3 region: CASGRGEAYNEQFF. The DNA for the CDR3 is TGCGCCTCCGGACGGGGGGAAGCCTACAATGAGCAGTTCTTC.